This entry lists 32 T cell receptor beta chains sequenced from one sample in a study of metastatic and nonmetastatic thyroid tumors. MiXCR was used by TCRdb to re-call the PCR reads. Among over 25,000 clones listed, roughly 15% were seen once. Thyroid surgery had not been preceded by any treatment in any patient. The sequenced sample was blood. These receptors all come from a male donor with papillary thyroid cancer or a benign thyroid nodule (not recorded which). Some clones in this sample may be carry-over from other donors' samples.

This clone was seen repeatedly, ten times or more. Here the CDR3 reads CASVQGHAGELFF. The DNA of the CDR3 is TGTGCCAGCGTGCAGGGTCACGCCGGGGAGCTGTTTTTT. The V gene is TRBV9, the J gene TRBJ2-2, with D tentatively TRBD1 (5 bases). The germline CDR1 and CDR2 sequences are SGDLS and YYNGEE. Trimming removed 7 bases at V and 6 bases at J, with 13 bases between. The CDR3 loop spans 13 amino acids.

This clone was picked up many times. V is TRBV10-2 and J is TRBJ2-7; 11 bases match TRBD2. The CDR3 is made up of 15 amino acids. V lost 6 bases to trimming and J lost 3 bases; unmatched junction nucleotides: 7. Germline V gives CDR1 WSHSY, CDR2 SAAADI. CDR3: CASRRLAGSLYEQYF. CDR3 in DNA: TGCGCCAGCAGGAGACTAGCGGGGTCCCTCTACGAGCAGTACTTC.

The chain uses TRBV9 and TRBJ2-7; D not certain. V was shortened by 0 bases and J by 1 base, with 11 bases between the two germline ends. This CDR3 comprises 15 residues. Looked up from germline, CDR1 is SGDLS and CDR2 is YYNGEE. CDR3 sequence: CASSVVGGDSYEQYF. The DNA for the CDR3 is TGTGCCAGCAGCGTAGTCGGTGGGGATTCCTACGAGCAGTACTTC.

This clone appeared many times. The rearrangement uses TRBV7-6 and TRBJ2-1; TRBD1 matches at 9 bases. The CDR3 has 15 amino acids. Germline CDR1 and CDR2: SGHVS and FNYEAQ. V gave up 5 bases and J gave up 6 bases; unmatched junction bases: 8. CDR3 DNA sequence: TGTGCCAGCAGCACGGTACCGGGACAGGGCAATGAGCAGTTCTTC. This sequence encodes CASSTVPGQGNEQFF.

The CDR3, as DNA: TGTGCCTGGAGGGCGCTATGTGGAAACACCATATATTTT. Its translation is CAWRALCGNTIYF. The chain combines TRBV30 with TRBJ1-3, with D unclear. Germline V gene data show CDR1 as GTSNPN and CDR2 as SVGIG (reference sequence). V shed 3 bases and J shed 3 bases, with 9 bases lying between them. This CDR3 contains 13 residues.

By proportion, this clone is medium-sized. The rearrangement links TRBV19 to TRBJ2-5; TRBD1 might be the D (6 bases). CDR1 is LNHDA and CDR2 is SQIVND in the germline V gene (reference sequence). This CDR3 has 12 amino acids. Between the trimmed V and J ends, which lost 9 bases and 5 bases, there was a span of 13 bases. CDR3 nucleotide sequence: TGTGCCAGCGGGACACGCGCGGAGACCCAGTACTTC. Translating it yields CASGTRAETQYF.

The CDR3 here is CASSLDFPGQGAALYEQYF. CDR3 nucleotides: TGTGCCAGCAGCTTAGACTTTCCGGGACAGGGGGCAGCGCTCTACGAGCAGTACTTC. The rearrangement links TRBV11-1 to TRBJ2-7; 12 bases are a match to TRBD1. Germline V lookup: CDR1 SGHAT, CDR2 FQDESV (reference sequence). V lost 1 base to trimming and J lost 3 bases; unmatched junction nucleotides: 13. There are 19 residues in the CDR3.

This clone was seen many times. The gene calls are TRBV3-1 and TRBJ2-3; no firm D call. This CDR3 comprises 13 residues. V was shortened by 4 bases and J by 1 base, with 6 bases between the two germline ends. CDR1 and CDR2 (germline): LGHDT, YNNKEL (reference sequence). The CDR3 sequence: CASSLRRTDTQYF. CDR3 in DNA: TGTGCCAGCAGCCTAAGACGCACAGATACGCAGTATTTT.

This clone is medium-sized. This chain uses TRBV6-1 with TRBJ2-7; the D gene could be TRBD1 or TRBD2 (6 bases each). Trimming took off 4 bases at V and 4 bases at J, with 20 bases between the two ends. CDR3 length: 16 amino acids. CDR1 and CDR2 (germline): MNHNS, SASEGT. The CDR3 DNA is TGTGCCAGCAGTGGTCCGCAGGCATCGGGGGCTTACGAGCAGTACTTC. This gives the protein CASSGPQASGAYEQYF.

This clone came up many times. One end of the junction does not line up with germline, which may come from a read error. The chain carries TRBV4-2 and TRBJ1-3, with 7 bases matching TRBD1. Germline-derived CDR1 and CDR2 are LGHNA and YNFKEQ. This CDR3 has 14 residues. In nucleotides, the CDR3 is TGTGCCAGCAGTAAAGGGGGCACTGGAAACATCATATATTTT. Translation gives CASSKGGTGNIIYF.

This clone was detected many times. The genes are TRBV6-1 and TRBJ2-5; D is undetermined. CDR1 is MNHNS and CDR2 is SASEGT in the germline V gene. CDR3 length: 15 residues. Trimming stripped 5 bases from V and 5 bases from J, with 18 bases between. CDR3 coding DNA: TGTGCCAGCAGTTATACCCCGGACCGTCGGGAGACCCAGTACTTC. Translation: CASSYTPDRRETQYF.

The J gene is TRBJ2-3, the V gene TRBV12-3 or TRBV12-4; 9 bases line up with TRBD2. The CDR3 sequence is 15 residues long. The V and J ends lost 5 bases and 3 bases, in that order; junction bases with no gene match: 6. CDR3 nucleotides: TGTGCCAGCAGTCCATCTAGCGGGATGACAGATACGCAGTATTTT. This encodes CASSPSSGMTDTQYF.

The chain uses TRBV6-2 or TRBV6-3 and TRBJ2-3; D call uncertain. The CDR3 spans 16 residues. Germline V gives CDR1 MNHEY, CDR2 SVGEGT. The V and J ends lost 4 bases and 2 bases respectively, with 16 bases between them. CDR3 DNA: TGTGCCAGCAGTTTCCTCCCTATCTGGACCACAGATACGCAGTATTTT. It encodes CASSFLPIWTTDTQYF.

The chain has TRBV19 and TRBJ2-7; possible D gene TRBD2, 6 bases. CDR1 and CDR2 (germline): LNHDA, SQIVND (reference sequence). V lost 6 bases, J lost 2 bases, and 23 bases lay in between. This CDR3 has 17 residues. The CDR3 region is CASSRDSRTTRTYEQYF. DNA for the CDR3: TGTGCCAGTAGCCGGGACTCGAGAACAACCCGAACCTACGAGCAGTACTTC.

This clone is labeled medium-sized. Here the CDR3 reads CSAAGRKTGQTYNEQFF. As DNA, the CDR3 is TGCAGTGCCGCGGGACGGAAGACAGGACAGACCTACAATGAGCAGTTCTTC. V gene TRBV20-1 combines with J gene TRBJ2-1; the D call may be TRBD1 or TRBD2 (6 bases each). V shed 6 bases and J shed 2 bases, with 23 bases lying between them. Germline V gene lookup returns CDR1 DFQATT and CDR2 SNEGSKA (reference sequence). This CDR3 is 17 amino acids long.

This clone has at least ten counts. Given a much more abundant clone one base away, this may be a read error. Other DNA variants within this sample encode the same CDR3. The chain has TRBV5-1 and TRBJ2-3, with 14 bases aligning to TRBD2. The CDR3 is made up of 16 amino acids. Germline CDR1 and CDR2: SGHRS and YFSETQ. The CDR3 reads CASSTGLAGDADTQYF. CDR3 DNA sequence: TGCGCCAGCAGCACGGGACTAGCGGGAGACGCAGATACTCAGTATTTT.

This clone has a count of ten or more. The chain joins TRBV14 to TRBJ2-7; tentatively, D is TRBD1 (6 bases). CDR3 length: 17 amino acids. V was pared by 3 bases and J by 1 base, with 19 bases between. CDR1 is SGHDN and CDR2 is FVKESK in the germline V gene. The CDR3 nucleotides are TGTGCCAGCAGCCATTTACTTCCGGGACACGGATCCTACGAGCAGTACTTC. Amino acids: CASSHLLPGHGSYEQYF. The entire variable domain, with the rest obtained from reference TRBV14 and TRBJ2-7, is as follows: EAGVTQFPSHSVIEKGQTVTLRCDPISGHDNLYWYRRVMGKEIKFLLHFVKESKQDESGMPNNRFLAERTGGTYSTLKVQPAELEDSGVYFCASSHLLPGHGSYEQYFGPGTRLTVT.

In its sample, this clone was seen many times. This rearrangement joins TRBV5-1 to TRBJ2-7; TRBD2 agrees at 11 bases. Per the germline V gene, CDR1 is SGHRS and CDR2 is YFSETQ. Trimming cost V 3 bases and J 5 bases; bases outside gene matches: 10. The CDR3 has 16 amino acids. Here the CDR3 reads CASSSRLAGIGDEQYF. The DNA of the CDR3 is TGCGCCAGCAGCTCTAGACTAGCGGGGATCGGGGACGAGCAGTACTTC. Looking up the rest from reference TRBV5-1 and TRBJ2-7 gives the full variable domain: KAGVTQTPRYLIKTRGQQVTLSCSPISGHRSVSWYQQTPGQGLQFLFEYFSETQRNKGNFPGRFSGRQFSNSRSEMNVSTLELGDSALYLCASSSRLAGIGDEQYFGPGTRLTVT.

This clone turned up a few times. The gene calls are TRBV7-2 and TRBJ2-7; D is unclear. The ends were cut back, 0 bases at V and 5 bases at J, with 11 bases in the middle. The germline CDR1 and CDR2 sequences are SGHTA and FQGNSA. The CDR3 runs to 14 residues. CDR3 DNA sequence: TGTGCCAGCAGCTTAGCAGCAATCGACCACGAGCAGTACTTC. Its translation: CASSLAAIDHEQYF.

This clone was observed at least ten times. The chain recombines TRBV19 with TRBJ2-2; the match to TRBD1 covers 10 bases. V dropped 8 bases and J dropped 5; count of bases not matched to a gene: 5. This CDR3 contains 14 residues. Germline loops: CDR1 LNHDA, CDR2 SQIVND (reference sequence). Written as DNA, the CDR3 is TGTGCCAGTGGGGGGACAGGGGTGACCGGGGAGCTGTTTTTT. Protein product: CASGGTGVTGELFF.

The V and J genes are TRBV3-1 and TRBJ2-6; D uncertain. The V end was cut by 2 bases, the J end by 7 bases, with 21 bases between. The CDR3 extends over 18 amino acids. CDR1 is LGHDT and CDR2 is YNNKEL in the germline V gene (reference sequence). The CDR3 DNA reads TGTGCCAGCAGCCAACGACAAGCCATTGGCCTCGGAGCCAACGTCCTGACTTTC. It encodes CASSQRQAIGLGANVLTF.

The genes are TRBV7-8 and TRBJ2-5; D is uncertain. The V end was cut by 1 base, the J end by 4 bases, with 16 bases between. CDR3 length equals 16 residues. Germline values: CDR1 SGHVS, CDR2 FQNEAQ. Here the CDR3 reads CASSLVVPVVTETQYF. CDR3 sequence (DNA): TGTGCCAGCAGCTTAGTTGTCCCGGTGGTTACAGAGACCCAGTACTTC.

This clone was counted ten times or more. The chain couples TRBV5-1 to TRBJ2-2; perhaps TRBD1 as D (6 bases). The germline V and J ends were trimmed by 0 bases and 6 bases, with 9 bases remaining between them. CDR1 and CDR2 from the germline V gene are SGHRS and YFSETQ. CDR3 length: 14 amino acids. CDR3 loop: CASSLVGGSGELFF. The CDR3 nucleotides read TGCGCCAGCAGCTTGGTTGGGGGCTCCGGGGAGCTGTTTTTT.

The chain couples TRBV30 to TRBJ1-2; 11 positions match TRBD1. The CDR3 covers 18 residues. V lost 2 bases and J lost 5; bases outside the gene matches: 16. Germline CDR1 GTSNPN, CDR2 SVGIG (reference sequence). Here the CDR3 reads CAWSPSFGTGGFFYGYTF. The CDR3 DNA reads TGTGCCTGGAGTCCAAGTTTCGGGACAGGGGGTTTTTTTTATGGCTACACCTTC.

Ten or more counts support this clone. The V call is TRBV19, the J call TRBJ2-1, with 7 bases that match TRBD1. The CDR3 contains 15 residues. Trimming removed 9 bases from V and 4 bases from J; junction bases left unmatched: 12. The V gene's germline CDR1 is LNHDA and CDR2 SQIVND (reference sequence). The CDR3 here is CASRTGEFAYNEQFF. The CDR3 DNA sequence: TGTGCCAGCCGAACAGGGGAATTTGCGTACAATGAGCAGTTCTTC.

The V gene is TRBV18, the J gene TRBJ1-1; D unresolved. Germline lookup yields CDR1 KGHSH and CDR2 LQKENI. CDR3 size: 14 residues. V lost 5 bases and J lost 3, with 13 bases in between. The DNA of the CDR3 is TGTGCCAGCTCATCGCGCACAAGTGACACTGAAGCTTTCTTT. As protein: CASSSRTSDTEAFF.

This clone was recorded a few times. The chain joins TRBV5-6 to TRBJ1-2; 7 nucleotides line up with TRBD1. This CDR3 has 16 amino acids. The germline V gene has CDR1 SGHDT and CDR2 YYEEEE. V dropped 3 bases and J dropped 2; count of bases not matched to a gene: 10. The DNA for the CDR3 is TGTGCCAGCAGCTGGACTCCGGGACAGTCAAACTATGGCTACACCTTC. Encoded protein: CASSWTPGQSNYGYTF.

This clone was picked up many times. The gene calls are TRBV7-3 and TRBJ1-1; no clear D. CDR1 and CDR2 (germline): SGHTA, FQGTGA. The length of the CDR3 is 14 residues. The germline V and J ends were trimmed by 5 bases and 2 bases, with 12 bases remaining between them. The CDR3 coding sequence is TGTGCCAGCAGCGTTGGACCGGGAAACACTGAAGCTTTCTTT. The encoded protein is CASSVGPGNTEAFF.

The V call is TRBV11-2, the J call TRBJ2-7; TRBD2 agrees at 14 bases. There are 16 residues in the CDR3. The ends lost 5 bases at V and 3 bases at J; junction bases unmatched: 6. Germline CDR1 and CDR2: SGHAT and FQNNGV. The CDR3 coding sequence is TGTGCCAGCAGCCCCCCCGGGACTAGCGGGAGCTACGAGCAGTACTTC. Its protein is CASSPPGTSGSYEQYF.

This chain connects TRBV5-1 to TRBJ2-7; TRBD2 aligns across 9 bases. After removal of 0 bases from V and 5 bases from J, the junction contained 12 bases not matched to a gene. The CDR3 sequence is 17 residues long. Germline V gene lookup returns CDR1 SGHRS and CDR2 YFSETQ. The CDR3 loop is CASSLGSAAGGPNEQYF. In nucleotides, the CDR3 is TGCGCCAGCAGCTTGGGGTCGGCGGCGGGAGGGCCGAACGAGCAGTACTTC.

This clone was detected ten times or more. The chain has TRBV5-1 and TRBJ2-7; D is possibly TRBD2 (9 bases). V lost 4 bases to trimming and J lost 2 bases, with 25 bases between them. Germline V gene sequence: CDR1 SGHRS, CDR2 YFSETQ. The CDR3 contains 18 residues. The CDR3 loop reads CASSLGPLAGQETYEQYF. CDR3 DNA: TGCGCCAGCAGCCTTGGCCCCCTAGCGGGACAGGAGACCTACGAGCAGTACTTC.

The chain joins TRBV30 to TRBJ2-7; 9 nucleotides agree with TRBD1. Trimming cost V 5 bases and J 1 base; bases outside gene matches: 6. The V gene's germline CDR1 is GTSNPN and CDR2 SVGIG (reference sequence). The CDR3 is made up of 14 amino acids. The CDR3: CAWATGTGSYEQYF. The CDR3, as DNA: TGTGCCTGGGCGACCGGGACAGGGTCCTACGAGCAGTACTTC.